The clone carrying this T cell receptor (beta chain) was seen a few times. The antigen is undetermined. Germline V gene lookup returns CDR1 SEHNR and CDR2 FQNEAQ (reference sequence). V shed 5 bases and J 1 base; nucleotides not matched to a gene: 5. The CDR3 runs to 15 residues. Unique molecular identifiers were built into the TCRbeta library. TCRdb itself ran the PCR reads through MiXCR, one entry per CDR3 protein. The table includes 450,000 to 600,000 distinct CDR3 sequences, 10% to 15% detected once. This sample stems from a study of T-cell reconstitution after alpha-beta-depleted transplantation in children. Study-level findings and limits: Several hundred expanded graft clones reportedly gave rise to the alpha-beta T cells present about two months after transplant.

The material was PBMCs, mostly from graft donor cells, obtained 360 days after TCRalphabeta/CD19-depleted stem cell transplant. This chain uses TRBV7-9 with TRBJ2-3, with 8 bases identical to TRBD1. The receptor was derived from a male patient aged 10 to 17 who had a stem cell transplant for acute myeloid leukemia, so the T cells may come from the graft donor. DNA of the CDR3: TGTGCCAGCAGCAAACAGGGGGGAGGCACAGATACGCAGTATTTT. It codes for CASSKQGGGTDTQYF.